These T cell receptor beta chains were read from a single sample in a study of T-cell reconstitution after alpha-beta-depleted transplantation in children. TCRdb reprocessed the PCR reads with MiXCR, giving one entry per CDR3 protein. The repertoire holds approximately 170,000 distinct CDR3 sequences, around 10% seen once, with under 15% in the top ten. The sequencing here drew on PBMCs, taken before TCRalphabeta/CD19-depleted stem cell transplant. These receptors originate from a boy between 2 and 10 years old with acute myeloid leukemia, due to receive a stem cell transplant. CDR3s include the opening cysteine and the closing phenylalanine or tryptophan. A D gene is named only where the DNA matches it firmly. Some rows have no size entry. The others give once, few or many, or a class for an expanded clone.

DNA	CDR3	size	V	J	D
TGTGCCAGCAGTCCCTGGGGCTACAAGGGCGGCAATGAGCAGTTCTTC	CASSPWGYKGGNEQFF	many	TRBV12-3/TRBV12-4	TRBJ2-1	NA
TGCGCCAGCACCCTGGGAGGGGGCACCACAGATACGCAGTATTTT	CASTLGGGTTDTQYF	many	TRBV5-1	TRBJ2-3	NA
TGTGCCAGCAGTACCGACCCCAGACAGTACGGGTACAATGAGCAGTTCTTC	CASSTDPRQYGYNEQFF	many	TRBV6-5	TRBJ2-1	NA
TGTGCCAGCAGTTTAGGCGGGGGGGGAGAGACCCAGTACTTC	CASSLGGGGETQYF	many	TRBV12-3/TRBV12-4	TRBJ2-5	TRBD2
TGTGCCAGCAGCTTGTGGGGGGCGCCCGAGCAGTACTTC	CASSLWGAPEQYF	many	TRBV5-6	TRBJ2-7	NA
TGCGCCAGCAGCTCGAAGGGGGTCGGGGAGACCCAGTACTTC	CASSSKGVGETQYF	many	TRBV4-1	TRBJ2-5	NA
TGCAGCGTTGGTAGACCGGGGGGGATTTACGAGCAGTACTTC	CSVGRPGGIYEQYF	many	TRBV29-1	TRBJ2-7	TRBD2
TGTGCCAGCAGCCAAGTGTGGGATGGCTACACCTTC	CASSQVWDGYTF	many	TRBV7-4	TRBJ1-2	NA
TGTGCCAGCAGCTTAAACAGCCCCTTAACAGATACGCAGTATTTT	CASSLNSPLTDTQYF	NA	TRBV13	TRBJ2-3	NA
TGTGCCATCAGTGAAGTAGCGGATTCCTACAATGAGCAGTTCTTC	CAISEVADSYNEQFF	many	TRBV10-3	TRBJ2-1	NA
TGTGCCAGCAGTTTATTTGAAGGGACGGATGGCTACACCTTC	CASSLFEGTDGYTF	many	TRBV12-3/TRBV12-4	TRBJ1-2	NA
TGTGCCAGCCAGACCGACAGGGAATTAGAGACCCAGTACTTC	CASQTDRELETQYF	many	TRBV25-1	TRBJ2-5	TRBD1
TGCAGTCCTCCTCGGCGGGCAGGAAACACTGAAGCTTTCTTT	CSPPRRAGNTEAFF	NA	TRBV20-1	TRBJ1-1	NA
TGCGCCAGCAGGAAAAATGTAGCAGAAGACACAGATACGCAGTATTTT	CASRKNVAEDTDTQYF	many	TRBV4-1	TRBJ2-3	NA
TGCGCCAGCAGCCAAGGGTGGGGGGGCACCGGGGAGCTGTTTTTT	CASSQGWGGTGELFF	NA	TRBV4-1	TRBJ2-2	TRBD2
TGTGCCAGCAGTTTCCCCTTCAATGAGCAGTTCTTC	CASSFPFNEQFF	many	TRBV12-3/TRBV12-4	TRBJ2-1	NA
TGTGCCAGCAGTTACTCCGCGACAGGCCTTTATGGCTACACCTTC	CASSYSATGLYGYTF	many	TRBV6-5	TRBJ1-2	NA
TGTGCCAGCAGCCATGCGGGAAGTACTGAAGCTTTCTTT	CASSHAGSTEAFF	once	TRBV14	TRBJ1-1	NA
TGCGCCAGCAGCTTGCTTCCGAGACAGGGGGATTCACCCCTCCACTTT	CASSLLPRQGDSPLHF	many	TRBV5-1	TRBJ1-6	TRBD1
TGTGCCAGCAGTTACCAGGGGGAAGCGGGCGAGCAGTACTTC	CASSYQGEAGEQYF	many	TRBV6-5	TRBJ2-7	NA
TGTGCCAGCAGTCCTAGCGGGGGGTACACAGATACGCAGTATTTT	CASSPSGGYTDTQYF	many	TRBV28	TRBJ2-3	TRBD2
TGCAGCGTCCACCGGGCGGGAGCCAACAATGAGCAGTTCTTC	CSVHRAGANNEQFF	many	TRBV29-1	TRBJ2-1	TRBD2